Listed here is a single TCR beta chain. As originally analysed: Researchers report that nucleated cell counts were estimated from reference gene primer amplification. TCRdb's copy holds only in-frame clones and misses some; the assay was immunoSEQ multiplex PCR. The V and J calls and the clone size are those of that table, but D and trimming were determined from the DNA. The table records 300,000 or so clones, about 91% of them present only once. This sample is drawn from a study of blood T cell repertoires in COVID-19. On the study more broadly: Some COVID-19 samples were acute and others convalescent; all came from the United States, Italy and Spain. Sources were T cells, B-cell-depleted T cells, or PBMCs; the material itself was cDNA or gDNA.

Germline CDR1 is KGHSH and CDR2 is LQKENI. V dropped 0 bases and J dropped 5 bases, with 7 bases sitting between them. CDR3 size: 13 residues. The source material was peripheral blood. The origin of this receptor is a woman in her 30s who had recovered from COVID-19. The V gene is TRBV18, the J gene TRBJ2-5; the D is unclear. The DNA for the CDR3 is TGTGCCAGCTCACCACCTCCCAGGGAGACCCAGTACTTC. Protein sequence: CASSPPPRETQYF.